This T cell receptor beta chain came from a study of human T cells and chemical hapten exposure. Study overall: Patients, a majority of them female, were diagnosed with alopecia areata, totalis or universalis.

V lost 3 bases and J lost 3, with 18 bases in between. The germline gives CDR1 DFQATT, CDR2 SNEGSKA (reference sequence). The length of the CDR3 is 16 residues. Regarding time point: patch test 1, 2 weeks after DPC sensitization. Treatment described: therapeutic diphenylcyclopropenone sensitization with weekly scalp DPC. Donation of samples came from alopecia patients who were 18 to 70 years old and suitable for DPC. TCRdb redid the calling of the RACE reads with MiXCR, one entry per CDR3 protein. The sample shows approximately 71,000 distinct CDR3 sequences, around 9.5% of them seen only once. This clonotype originated in a woman aged 40 to 55 with alopecia areata. Some clones in this sample may be carry-over from other donors' samples. The rearrangement links TRBV20-1 to TRBJ2-1; D gene unclear. The input for sequencing was whole blood, taken in connection with sensitization to the hapten diphenylcyclopropenone (DPC). CDR3 sequence (DNA): TGCAGTGCTAGTAGGCTGCGGTCCACTCTCTACAATGAGCAGTTCTTC. Protein product: CSASRLRSTLYNEQFF.